Below are 29 T cell receptor beta chains sequenced from a single sample in a study of Ad26.COV2.S vaccination and SARS-CoV-2 variants. Treatment here: 15 to 20 received Ad26.COV2.S at low or high dose, single or two shots; roughly five received placebo; per-sample allocation not given. Material that was analyzed had been drawn on day 63 after the first vaccine or placebo injection. The table came from immunoSEQ multiplex PCR; TCRdb's copy has only in-frame clones and leaves some out. Of about 370,000 clones in the sample, around 91% are singletons; the top ten hold under 2%. This specimen consisted of peripheral blood, obtained in a trial of Ad26.COV2.S vaccine versus placebo. These receptor sequences come from a person aged 18-65 years who received the Ad26.COV2.S COVID-19 vaccine or a placebo.

The chain uses TRBV29-1 and TRBJ1-1, with TRBD1 as a possible D gene (6 bases). V lost 4 bases and J 4 bases, leaving 13 bases between the germline ends. There are 13 residues in the CDR3. CDR1 SQVTM and CDR2 ANQGSEA come from the germline V gene. This chain's CDR3 is CSVGRDTGTEAFF. The CDR3 DNA sequence: TGCAGCGTTGGACGGGACACCGGCACTGAAGCTTTCTTT.

The J gene is TRBJ1-4, the V gene TRBV3-1 (or the pseudogene TRBV3-2), with TRBD1 matching over 9 bases. This CDR3 spans 16 amino acids. The V and J ends lost 6 bases and 2 bases, in that order; junction bases with no gene match: 7. The germline gives CDR1 LGHDT, CDR2 YNNKEL (reference sequence). The CDR3 DNA reads TGTGCCAGCAGTCCCGGGACAGGGCCCACTAATGAAAAACTGTTTTTT. Its translation: CASSPGTGPTNEKLFF.

This chain links TRBV6-5 with TRBJ1-1; a weak D match, TRBD1 (6 bases). Germline assignment: CDR1 MNHEY and CDR2 SVGAGI. V shed 5 bases and J shed 4 bases, with 14 bases lying between them. The CDR3 contains 14 residues. CDR3 nucleotide sequence: TGTGCCAGCAGTCCGCGGACAGTATTCACTGAAGCTTTCTTT. Translated: CASSPRTVFTEAFF.

The V gene is TRBV5-4, the J gene TRBJ2-4; TRBD1 aligns across 9 bases. In germline, CDR1 is SGHNT, CDR2 YYREEE (reference sequence). The CDR3 length is 14 residues. V shed 4 bases and J 8 bases; nucleotides not matched to a gene: 7. The CDR3 bases are TGTGCCAGCAGCGAAAGACAGGGGGAGGACATTCAGTACTTC. It specifies CASSERQGEDIQYF.

V and J are TRBV10-3 and TRBJ1-5; D call uncertain. Trimming left V 4 bases short and J 3 bases short, with 13 bases between. The germline V gene has CDR1 ENHRY and CDR2 SYGVKD. CDR3 length: 15 amino acids. CDR3 coding DNA: TGTGCCATCAGTGGAGGAGCAGGCCCCAATCAGCCCCAGCATTTT. This encodes CAISGGAGPNQPQHF.

The chain combines TRBV5-1 with TRBJ2-5, with no clear D. V lost 5 bases and J 4 bases, leaving 6 bases between the germline ends. Germline values: CDR1 SGHRS, CDR2 YFSETQ. The CDR3 is 11 residues long. Here the CDR3 reads CASSSGETQYF. The DNA for the CDR3 is TGCGCCAGCAGTTCGGGAGAGACCCAGTACTTC.

The CDR3 DNA sequence: TGTGCCAGCAGTCGACAGGGCAGGGGCACTGAAGCTTTCTTT. This codes for CASSRQGRGTEAFF. This rearrangement joins TRBV7-2 to TRBJ1-1; 7 nucleotides match TRBD1. The germline V gene has CDR1 SGHTA and CDR2 FQGNSA. The CDR3 sequence is 14 residues long. The trim removed 6 bases at V and 4 bases at J, leaving 8 bases unmatched.

The rearrangement links TRBV29-1 to TRBJ2-5; D is uncertain. CDR3 length: 12 amino acids. Looked up from germline, CDR1 is SQVTM and CDR2 is ANQGSEA. Deletions cut 1 base from V and 1 base from J, with 4 bases between. CDR3 protein: CSVEAVQETQYF. The DNA for the CDR3 is TGCAGCGTTGAAGCAGTCCAAGAGACCCAGTACTTC.

V and J are TRBV7-9 and TRBJ1-5; TRBD1 matches 7 bases. Germline values: CDR1 SEHNR, CDR2 FQNEAQ (reference sequence). V gave up 5 bases and J gave up 4 bases; unmatched junction bases: 11. The CDR3 sequence is 16 residues long. DNA for the CDR3: TGTGCCAGCAGCCCGGCGAGACAGGGCCTTAATCAGCCCCAGCATTTT. Amino acids: CASSPARQGLNQPQHF.

The chain links TRBV19 to TRBJ1-1; D is unclear. V lost 6 bases, J lost 8 bases, and 19 bases lay in between. The germline gives CDR1 LNHDA, CDR2 SQIVND (reference sequence). The CDR3 has 14 residues. The CDR3 region has the DNA TGTGCCAGTAGGGATTACAGAGATAGGGCCGAAGCTTTCTTT. It translates to CASRDYRDRAEAFF.

This chain joins TRBV19 and TRBJ1-5; 9 bases match TRBD1. The CDR3 loop spans 16 amino acids. J lost 6 bases, V lost 5 bases, and 11 bases had no gene match. Germline lookup yields CDR1 LNHDA and CDR2 SQIVND (reference sequence). In DNA form, the CDR3 reads TGTGCCAGTAGTCCCCAGGACAGGGGCCGGAGTCAGCCCCAGCATTTT. The encoded protein is CASSPQDRGRSQPQHF.

The V call is TRBV19, the J call TRBJ2-1, with 10 bases fitting TRBD2. Trimming removed 3 bases from V and 8 bases from J; junction bases left unmatched: 13. The CDR3 totals 17 residues. CDR1 is LNHDA and CDR2 is SQIVND in the germline V gene (reference sequence). The CDR3 coding sequence is TGTGCCAGTAGTATCCCTACCCGACTAGCGGGTGTATATGAGCAGTTCTTC. It codes for CASSIPTRLAGVYEQFF.

V gene TRBV2 combines with J gene TRBJ1-1, with unresolved D. V was cut by 1 base and J by 7 bases, with 13 bases left in between. Per germline, CDR1 SNHLY and CDR2 FYNNEI. CDR3 length: 14 amino acids. CDR3 sequence reads: CASSEGRAGHEAFF. CDR3 sequence (DNA): TGTGCCAGCAGTGAAGGGAGGGCAGGCCATGAAGCTTTCTTT.

This chain uses TRBV27 with TRBJ2-2; 7 positions match TRBD2. The V gene's germline CDR1 is MNHEY and CDR2 SMNVEV (reference sequence). Unmatched junction bases numbered 10, after V lost 5 bases and J lost 7 bases. The CDR3 runs 15 residues. CDR3 loop: CASSPSSGMSGELFF. Written as DNA, the CDR3 is TGTGCCAGCAGTCCCTCAAGCGGGATGAGCGGGGAGCTGTTTTTT.

V is TRBV19 and J is TRBJ2-2; 9 bases line up with TRBD2. The ends lost 7 bases at V and 2 bases at J; junction bases unmatched: 8. This CDR3 is 16 amino acids long. Germline CDR1 LNHDA, CDR2 SQIVND (reference sequence). The CDR3 reads CASNKGLARNTGELFF. CDR3 DNA: TGTGCCAGTAATAAAGGACTAGCGCGAAACACCGGGGAGCTGTTTTTT.

There are a few counts of this clone. The chain employs TRBV11-2 and TRBJ2-7; D gene uncertain. This CDR3 has 14 amino acids. Germline V gene sequence: CDR1 SGHAT, CDR2 FQNNGV. V lost 6 bases to trimming and J lost 0 bases, with 12 bases between them. The CDR3 nucleotides read TGTGCCAGCAGACCCCTCCGAGGCTCCTACGAGCAGTACTTC. Amino acids: CASRPLRGSYEQYF. The whole variable domain, remainder taken from reference TRBV11-2 and TRBJ2-7, is EAGVAQSPRYKIIEKRQSVAFWCNPISGHATLYWYQQILGQGPKLLIQFQNNGVVDDSQLPKDRFSAERLKGVDSTLKIQPAKLEDSAVYLCASRPLRGSYEQYFGPGTRLTVT.

This sequence joins TRBV9 and TRBJ2-4; 13 bases map to TRBD2. Looked up from germline, CDR1 is SGDLS and CDR2 is YYNGEE. The CDR3 sequence is 18 residues long. V lost 3 bases to trimming and J lost 7 bases; unmatched junction nucleotides: 13. DNA for the CDR3: TGTGCCAGCAGCGAGAGGGGAGAAAGGACTAGCGGGAGTAACATTCAGTACTTC. Protein product: CASSERGERTSGSNIQYF.

The chain uses TRBV10-3 and TRBJ2-1; no reliable D call. V was pared by 7 bases and J by 6 bases, with 1 base between. This CDR3 is built from 9 residues. In germline, CDR1 is ENHRY, CDR2 SYGVKD. The DNA for the CDR3 is TGTGCCATCATCAATGAGCAGTTCTTC. Protein sequence: CAIINEQFF.

Here the CDR3 reads CAISESRAGGKETQYF. CDR3 DNA: TGTGCCATCAGTGAGTCGCGGGCAGGGGGCAAAGAGACCCAGTACTTC. The rearrangement uses TRBV10-3 and TRBJ2-5; TRBD1 matches at 8 bases. The CDR3 loop spans 16 amino acids. CDR1 and CDR2 (germline): ENHRY, SYGVKD. The J segment lost 3 bases and the V segment lost 0 bases, leaving 6 bases of the junction unmatched.

The V gene is TRBV9, the J gene TRBJ1-5, with TRBD1 as a possible D gene (6 bases). The CDR3 extends over 15 amino acids. The germline CDR1 and CDR2 sequences are SGDLS and YYNGEE. The V end was cut by 0 bases, the J end by 3 bases, with 10 bases between. The CDR3 loop reads CASSVDGQYNQPQHF. The DNA of the CDR3 is TGTGCCAGCAGCGTAGACGGACAGTACAATCAGCCCCAGCATTTT.

The chain has TRBV19 and TRBJ1-6; 7 bases fit TRBD1. Unmatched junction bases numbered 7, after V lost 9 bases and J lost 2 bases. This CDR3 has 15 residues. Germline CDR1 and CDR2: LNHDA and SQIVND (reference sequence). The CDR3 DNA reads TGTGCCAGAGCCGGGACAGTCCCCTATAATTCACCCCTCCACTTT. It encodes CARAGTVPYNSPLHF.

The chain recombines TRBV7-2 with TRBJ2-2; possibly TRBD1 for D (6 bases). CDR3 size: 16 residues. V was shortened by 2 bases and J by 0 bases, with 10 bases between the two germline ends. Germline CDR1 reads SGHTA; CDR2 reads FQGNSA. This CDR3 reads CASSLRGIPNTGELFF. As DNA, the CDR3 is TGTGCCAGCAGCTTAAGGGGGATTCCGAACACCGGGGAGCTGTTTTTT.

The genes are TRBV29-1 and TRBJ2-1, with a weak D call TRBD1 (6 bases). V was cut by 7 bases and J by 0 bases, with 13 bases left in between. Germline CDR1 is SQVTM and CDR2 is ANQGSEA. The CDR3 runs 14 residues. The CDR3 DNA reads as TGCAGCGCGCATTCAGGGGCCTCCTACAATGAGCAGTTCTTC. Encoded protein: CSAHSGASYNEQFF.

In its sample, this clone was seen a few times. This chain joins TRBV12-3 or TRBV12-4 and TRBJ2-7; possibly TRBD2 for D (5 bases). CDR3 length equals 12 residues. The V gene lost 5 bases and the J gene lost 7 bases, with 12 bases spanning the gap. The CDR3 sequence: CASSLGIQEQYF. DNA of the CDR3: TGTGCCAGCAGTCTCGGGATACAGGAGCAGTACTTC.

The chain combines TRBV6-5 with TRBJ1-2; D may be TRBD1 (5 bases). Germline CDR1 reads MNHEY; CDR2 reads SVGAGI. CDR3 length: 15 amino acids. V lost 0 bases to trimming and J lost 4 bases, with 12 bases between them. The CDR3 nucleotides are TGTGCCAGCAGTTACTCGATAGAGGGGAGCTATGGCTACACCTTC. Protein sequence: CASSYSIEGSYGYTF.

The chain recombines TRBV16 with TRBJ1-1, with 7 bases identical to TRBD1. Unmatched junction bases numbered 7, after V lost 4 bases and J lost 5 bases. Per the germline V gene, CDR1 is KGHSY and CDR2 is FQNENV. The CDR3 consists of 14 residues. The DNA for the CDR3 is TGTGCCAGCAGCCCCACAGGGGTTACTACTGAAGCTTTCTTT. Protein sequence: CASSPTGVTTEAFF.

V usage is TRBV6-5 and J usage is TRBJ1-3; no clear D. CDR3 length: 14 amino acids. Germline V gene data show CDR1 as MNHEY and CDR2 as SVGAGI. Deletions cut 7 bases from V and 4 bases from J, with 14 bases between. The CDR3 DNA sequence: TGTGCCAGCATGGATTCCGGAGGCGGAAACACCATATATTTT. The encoded protein is CASMDSGGGNTIYF.

J is TRBJ1-2 and V is TRBV3-1 (or the pseudogene TRBV3-2); D is possibly TRBD1 (5 bases). CDR3 length equals 14 residues. Trimming took 3 bases from V and 8 from J, leaving 16 bases between them. CDR1 is LGHDT and CDR2 is YNNKEL in the germline V gene (reference sequence). The CDR3 spells CASSHNQGSVGYTF. In DNA form, the CDR3 reads TGTGCCAGCAGCCATAACCAGGGTTCTGTCGGCTACACCTTC.

In this sample, this clone turned up many times. The V call is TRBV7-2, the J call TRBJ1-5; D is possibly TRBD1 (5 bases). V was cut by 1 base and J by 3 bases, with 13 bases left in between. The length of the CDR3 is 16 residues. CDR1 and CDR2 from the germline V gene are SGHTA and FQGNSA. The DNA of the CDR3 is TGTGCCAGCAGCTTAGAGGTCGGGGGGTACAATCAGCCCCAGCATTTT. Its translation is CASSLEVGGYNQPQHF.